The next 23 T cell receptor beta chains were all read from a single sample in a study of early T cells in non-severe SARS-CoV-2 infection. TCRdb re-derived calls from the 5' RACE reads in MiXCR, one entry per CDR3 protein. Of about 33,000 distinct CDR3 sequences listed, under 7.5% are singletons. Specimen: whole blood. The receptor set was obtained from an adult who was a healthcare worker with PCR-confirmed SARS-CoV-2 infection or an uninfected control (not recorded which).

Concerning this clonotype: A read error is possible here, since a much larger clone lies one base away. The chain recombines TRBV7-6 with TRBJ1-1; 7 nucleotides align to TRBD1. CDR3 length: 14 amino acids. Germline V gives CDR1 SGHVS, CDR2 FNYEAQ. DNA of the CDR3: TGTGCCAGCAGCCCGGGACAGTTGAACAATGAAGCTTTCTTT. Encoded protein: CASSPGQLNNEAFF.

This clonotype appeared many times. The V call is TRBV30, the J call TRBJ1-2; tentative D call: TRBD1 (5 bases). V lost 3 bases and J lost 4, with 12 bases in between. This CDR3 has 13 residues. Germline-derived CDR1 and CDR2 are GTSNPN and SVGIG (reference sequence). The CDR3 sequence is CAWRWGAGYGYTF. The CDR3 nucleotides are TGTGCCTGGAGGTGGGGCGCGGGCTATGGCTACACCTTC.

The chain joins TRBV27 to TRBJ2-7; the D call may be TRBD1 or TRBD2 (5 bases each). Germline assignment: CDR1 MNHEY and CDR2 SMNVEV (reference sequence). The CDR3 covers 14 residues. V dropped 6 bases and J dropped 4 bases, with 16 bases sitting between them. CDR3 loop: CASSIREGVYEQYF. The CDR3 DNA reads TGTGCCAGCAGCATCCGGGAAGGGGTTTACGAGCAGTACTTC.

The chain employs TRBV2 and TRBJ2-1; no clear D. Trimming took 3 bases from V and 5 from J, leaving 8 bases between them. Germline CDR1 is SNHLY and CDR2 is FYNNEI. CDR3 length: 13 residues. CDR3: CASSDRVNNEQFF. CDR3 DNA sequence: TGTGCCAGCAGTGATCGGGTAAACAATGAGCAGTTCTTC.

This clonotype was seen at least ten times. J is TRBJ1-2 and V is TRBV6-2 or TRBV6-3; D not resolved. CDR3 length: 11 residues. Per germline, CDR1 MNHEY and CDR2 SVGEGT. Trimming stripped 6 bases from V and 8 bases from J, with 10 bases between. The CDR3 sequence is CASRNQQGYTF. CDR3 DNA sequence: TGTGCCAGCAGGAACCAGCAGGGCTACACCTTC.

This clonotype counts as medium-sized. This rearrangement joins TRBV29-1 to TRBJ2-1; D gene uncertain. There are 10 residues in the CDR3. The germline CDR1 and CDR2 sequences are SQVTM and ANQGSEA. Trimming pared 2 bases from V and 10 bases from J, leaving 6 bases between. The CDR3 is CSVELLEQFF. CDR3 nucleotides: TGCAGCGTTGAATTACTCGAGCAGTTCTTC.

V is TRBV5-1 and J is TRBJ2-7, with D tentatively TRBD1 (6 bases). V lost 4 bases and J 3 bases, leaving 14 bases between the germline ends. Germline values: CDR1 SGHRS, CDR2 YFSETQ. The CDR3 has 14 residues. CDR3: CASSPPGTNYEQYF. Here the CDR3 DNA reads TGCGCCAGCAGCCCCCCCGGGACAAACTACGAGCAGTACTTC.

This clonotype was picked up many times. The chain is built from TRBV28 and TRBJ1-6; TRBD1 matches at 7 bases. The CDR3 is 17 amino acids. Germline V CDR1 and CDR2: MDHEN, SYDVKM. With 3 bases clipped from V and 0 bases from J, the junction kept 5 bases outside the gene matches. Here the CDR3 DNA reads TGTGCCAGCAGTTTGACAGGGTCGAGCTCCTATAATTCACCCCTCCACTTT. This sequence encodes CASSLTGSSSYNSPLHF. Based on the CDR3 plus reference TRBV28 and TRBJ1-6, the full variable domain is DVKVTQSSRYLVKRTGEKVFLECVQDMDHENMFWYRQDPGLGLRLIYFSYDVKMKEKGDIPEGYSVSREKKERFSLILESASTNQTSMYLCASSLTGSSSYNSPLHFGNGTRLTVT.

The chain joins TRBV15 to TRBJ2-7, with D perhaps being TRBD1 or TRBD2 (5 bases each). This CDR3 has 13 amino acids. With 5 bases removed from V and 4 bases from J, the gap between germline ends came to 12 bases. Germline V CDR1 and CDR2: LNHNV, YYDKDF (reference sequence). The CDR3 loop reads CATSGTSVYEQYF. The CDR3 bases are TGTGCCACCAGCGGGACGAGCGTATACGAGCAGTACTTC.

At least ten counts were recorded for this clonotype. J is TRBJ1-2 and V is TRBV20-1; 9 bases match TRBD1. Germline V gene sequence: CDR1 DFQATT, CDR2 SNEGSKA (reference sequence). This CDR3 has 13 residues. V lost 5 bases to trimming and J lost 4 bases; unmatched junction nucleotides: 5. The CDR3 protein is CSAGWDRAYGYTF. The CDR3 DNA follows: TGCAGTGCTGGATGGGACAGGGCCTATGGCTACACCTTC.

This clonotype was observed many times. V usage is TRBV6-5 and J usage is TRBJ1-5; a weak D match, TRBD1 (5 bases). There are 13 residues in the CDR3. The V gene lost 6 bases and the J gene lost 5 bases, with 11 bases spanning the gap. The V gene's germline CDR1 is MNHEY and CDR2 SVGAGI. In DNA form, the CDR3 reads TGTGCCAGCAGCGGACACTTAGATCAGCCCCAGCATTTT. Encoded protein: CASSGHLDQPQHF.

In this sample, this clonotype turned up many times. This CDR3 reads CASSPRLGQGSYEQYF. The CDR3 region has the DNA TGCGCCAGCAGCCCCCGCCTGGGACAGGGGTCCTACGAGCAGTACTTC. The chain carries TRBV4-1 and TRBJ2-7; TRBD1 matches 10 bases. After removal of 4 bases from V and 1 base from J, the junction contained 7 bases not matched to a gene. CDR3 size: 16 residues. Germline assignment: CDR1 MGHRA and CDR2 YSYEKL.

This clonotype showed up many times. The J gene is TRBJ2-1, the V gene TRBV5-1; TRBD2 agrees at 8 bases. The germline CDR1 and CDR2 sequences are SGHRS and YFSETQ. V lost 0 bases and J lost 2; bases outside the gene matches: 7. CDR3 length: 17 amino acids. This CDR3 reads CASSLGPGLDTYNEQFF. Written as DNA, the CDR3 is TGCGCCAGCAGCTTGGGTCCGGGACTAGACACCTACAATGAGCAGTTCTTC. The variable domain in full, completed from reference TRBV5-1 and TRBJ2-1, reads KAGVTQTPRYLIKTRGQQVTLSCSPISGHRSVSWYQQTPGQGLQFLFEYFSETQRNKGNFPGRFSGRQFSNSRSEMNVSTLELGDSALYLCASSLGPGLDTYNEQFFGPGTRLTVL.

This clonotype rates as medium-sized (0.01 to 0.1%). The gene calls are TRBV19 and TRBJ1-1; the D is unclear. V was cut by 1 base and J by 0 bases, with 6 bases left in between. Germline V lookup: CDR1 LNHDA, CDR2 SQIVND (reference sequence). CDR3 length: 14 amino acids. This CDR3 is CASSIGPVNTEAFF. Here the CDR3 DNA reads TGTGCCAGTAGTATAGGCCCGGTGAACACTGAAGCTTTCTTT.

This clonotype was detected ten times or more. This chain uses TRBV11-3 with TRBJ2-3, with 9 bases lining up with TRBD2. This CDR3 is built from 17 residues. Unmatched junction bases numbered 11, after V lost 1 base and J lost 6 bases. In germline, CDR1 is SGHNT, CDR2 YENEEA. The CDR3 DNA follows: TGTGCCAGCAGCTTAGGGTCTTCGGCGGGAGGGCCGGATACGCAGTATTTT. Translation gives CASSLGSSAGGPDTQYF.

This clonotype was picked up a small number of times. V gene TRBV29-1 combines with J gene TRBJ1-5; possible D gene TRBD1, 5 bases. V was cut by 5 bases and J by 0 bases, with 14 bases left in between. Germline CDR1 is SQVTM and CDR2 is ANQGSEA. The length of the CDR3 is 15 residues. Here the CDR3 reads CSVTTSTDSNQPQHF. The CDR3 region has the DNA TGCAGCGTTACAACTTCGACAGATAGCAATCAGCCCCAGCATTTT.

The chain links TRBV5-5 to TRBJ2-7; no firm D call. This CDR3 has 12 residues. The germline V gene encodes CDR1 SGHKS and CDR2 YYEKEE (reference sequence). Trimming pared 6 bases from V and 3 bases from J, leaving 10 bases between. The CDR3 sequence is CASNEFDYEQYF. CDR3 DNA sequence: TGTGCCAGCAACGAGTTCGACTACGAGCAGTACTTC.

This clonotype was seen many times. The chain carries TRBV20-1 and TRBJ2-5; D perhaps matches TRBD2 (5 bases). Trimming took 6 bases from V and 4 from J, leaving 24 bases between them. The CDR3 sequence is 16 residues long. Germline CDR1 is DFQATT and CDR2 is SNEGSKA (reference sequence). CDR3 nucleotides: TGCAGTGCGACCCCGCCGGACTCTCTACGGCGAGAGACCCAGTACTTC. Residues: CSATPPDSLRRETQYF.

This clonotype was seen at least ten times. This chain joins TRBV27 and TRBJ2-3, with 9 bases aligning to TRBD2. Germline assignment: CDR1 MNHEY and CDR2 SMNVEV (reference sequence). Trimming removed 5 bases from V and 4 bases from J; junction bases left unmatched: 4. The CDR3 runs 14 residues. This CDR3 reads CASSGLAGPDTQYF. In DNA, the CDR3 is TGTGCCAGCAGTGGTCTAGCGGGACCAGATACGCAGTATTTT.

V is TRBV18 and J is TRBJ2-7, with no clear D. The CDR3 has 13 amino acids. Germline V gene sequence: CDR1 KGHSH, CDR2 LQKENI. The germline V and J ends were trimmed by 3 bases and 2 bases, with 8 bases remaining between them. CDR3 DNA: TGTGCCAGCTCACCCCCAGATCCCTACGAGCAGTACTTC. Its protein is CASSPPDPYEQYF.

This clonotype was recorded at least ten times. The chain couples TRBV7-8 to TRBJ1-1; possibly TRBD1 for D (5 bases). There are 14 residues in the CDR3. Germline V gene lookup returns CDR1 SGHVS and CDR2 FQNEAQ. V was cut by 5 bases and J by 0 bases, with 10 bases left in between. The CDR3 coding sequence is TGTGCCAGCAGCCGGGGACGGATGAACACTGAAGCTTTCTTT. Amino acids: CASSRGRMNTEAFF.

This clonotype showed up just a few times. This sequence joins TRBV6-6 and TRBJ2-7; a weak D match, TRBD1 (5 bases). The length of the CDR3 is 12 residues. Trimming left V 2 bases short and J 4 bases short, with 6 bases between. Germline V lookup: CDR1 MNHNY, CDR2 SVGAGI (reference sequence). The CDR3 region has the DNA TGTGCCAGCAGTTACAGACAGTACGAGCAGTACTTC. Amino acid sequence: CASSYRQYEQYF.

This chain links TRBV2 with TRBJ1-1, with 10 nucleotides matching TRBD1. Germline CDR1 and CDR2: SNHLY and FYNNEI. There are 16 residues in the CDR3. V lost 5 bases and J lost 6; bases outside the gene matches: 12. CDR3 in DNA: TGTGCCAGCAGTTATACCGGGACAGGGGATGAGGCTGAAGCTTTCTTT. Protein sequence: CASSYTGTGDEAEAFF. Based on the CDR3 plus reference TRBV2 and TRBJ1-1, the full variable domain is EPEVTQTPSHQVTQMGQEVILRCVPISNHLYFYWYRQILGQKVEFLVSFYNNEISEKSEIFDDQFSVERPDGSNFTLKIRSTKLEDSAMYFCASSYTGTGDEAEAFFGQGTRLTVV.